A selection of T cell receptor beta chains follows, all from one sample in a study of cytomegalovirus exposure and HLA in healthy donors. Clones were read by immunoSEQ multiplex PCR, and TCRdb kept only the in-frame ones, dropping some. The table records about 110,000 clones, approximately 82% of them present only once. The sample taken for sequencing was PBMCs. The receptors come from a young man in good health and CMV-seropositive. Each CDR3 is given with its conserved first and last residue. Each record gives: clone size, J gene, D gene, V gene, CDR3 DNA, CDR3 protein. The D gene is left open where the match is weak. Rows give clone size only sometimes, using once, few, many, or a class for an expanded clone.

clone size: NA; J gene: TRBJ2-2; D gene: NA; V gene: TRBV7-9; CDR3 DNA: TGTGCCAGCAGCCCTACCGGGGGGCCGGGCACCGGGGAGCTGTTTTTT; CDR3 protein: CASSPTGGPGTGELFF
clone size: NA; J gene: TRBJ2-1; D gene: TRBD1; V gene: TRBV10-2; CDR3 DNA: TGCGCCAGCAGAAAGGACAGGTACAATGAGCAGTTCTTC; CDR3 protein: CASRKDRYNEQFF
clone size: NA; J gene: TRBJ2-3; D gene: TRBD1; V gene: TRBV27; CDR3 DNA: TGTGCCAGCAGTACGGACAGGGGGGTAGATACGCAGTATTTT; CDR3 protein: CASSTDRGVDTQYF
clone size: NA; J gene: TRBJ2-5; D gene: NA; V gene: TRBV18; CDR3 DNA: TGTGCCAGCTCACGGGGCCCTCGAGAGACCCAGTACTTC; CDR3 protein: CASSRGPRETQYF
clone size: NA; J gene: TRBJ2-6; D gene: TRBD1; V gene: TRBV5-5; CDR3 DNA: TGTGCCAGCAGCCTCCACAGGGGCCTTATCTCTGGGGCCAACGTCCTGACTTTC; CDR3 protein: CASSLHRGLISGANVLTF
clone size: few; J gene: TRBJ2-3; D gene: TRBD1; V gene: TRBV5-4; CDR3 DNA: TGTGCCAGCAGCTTGGCCCCAGGGACAGGGGGCAAGAATACGCAGTATTTT; CDR3 protein: CASSLAPGTGGKNTQYF
clone size: NA; J gene: TRBJ2-5; D gene: TRBD2; V gene: TRBV28; CDR3 DNA: TGTGCCAGTAGGATAGCGGGGAGAAGGGAGACCCAGTACTTC; CDR3 protein: CASRIAGRRETQYF
clone size: NA; J gene: TRBJ1-5; D gene: TRBD1; V gene: TRBV6-5; CDR3 DNA: TGTGCCAGCAGCTCCGGGACAGGGGGACCTTCGCCCCAGCATTTT; CDR3 protein: CASSSGTGGPSPQHF
clone size: NA; J gene: TRBJ1-2; D gene: TRBD1; V gene: TRBV9; CDR3 DNA: TGTGCCAGCAGCTCCGGGACAGGGGGCCTCATTGGCTACACCTTC; CDR3 protein: CASSSGTGGLIGYTF
clone size: NA; J gene: TRBJ2-5; D gene: NA; V gene: TRBV19; CDR3 DNA: TGTGCCAGTAGTATAACGGGCGGGGGCCGGGAGACCCAGTACTTC; CDR3 protein: CASSITGGGRETQYF
clone size: few; J gene: TRBJ2-2; D gene: NA; V gene: TRBV30; CDR3 DNA: TGTGCCTGGAGTGTATCAGGGGATGGGGAGCTGTTTTTT; CDR3 protein: CAWSVSGDGELFF